The 8 T cell receptor beta chains below all came from one sample that was sequenced in a study of regulatory T cells in long-lasting Graves disease. Time point noted: persistent/refractory GD, antithyroid drugs over 5 years with positive TRAb. RNA from PBMCs was the source of the TCR library. Arm-PCR with iRepertoire HTBI primers amplified the CDR3 regions for these TCR beta libraries. TCRdb re-analysed the multiplex PCR reads in MiXCR, keeping a single row per CDR3 protein. The sample holds approximately 500,000 distinct CDR3 sequences; about 22% are singletons and the top ten take 6.5% to 9%. The material was peripheral blood mononuclear cells (PBMCs), obtained when the disease was refractory, from a patient treated with antithyroid drugs. The origin of the receptors is a female donor with Graves disease.

This chain connects TRBV12-3 or TRBV12-4 to TRBJ2-7; 8 bases agree with TRBD1. V trimming: 3 bases; J trimming: 5 bases; junction bases outside the gene matches: 6. The length of the CDR3 is 14 residues. The CDR3 DNA is TGTGCCAGCAGTTTCGGGACAGGAGCCCACGAGCAGTACTTC. Translating gives CASSFGTGAHEQYF.

This clonotype was detected ten times or more. The CDR3, as DNA: TGTGCCAGCAGCGACCTAGCCAAAAACATTCAGTACTTC. Translating it yields CASSDLAKNIQYF. This sequence joins TRBV12-3 or TRBV12-4 and TRBJ2-4; D ambiguous. The CDR3 spans 13 residues. The V end lost 6 bases, the J end lost 0 bases, and 6 bases lay between the germline ends.

In its sample, this clonotype was seen a few times. The chain joins TRBV29-1 to TRBJ1-2; tentatively, D is TRBD1 (5 bases). Between the trimmed V and J ends, which lost 7 bases and 4 bases, there was a span of 16 bases. The CDR3 contains 13 residues. Germline V gene lookup returns CDR1 SQVTM and CDR2 ANQGSEA. The CDR3 DNA is TGCAGCGCCCCCGGGGGAACCAGCTATGGCTACACCTTC. Its protein is CSAPGGTSYGYTF.

This clonotype was recorded a few times. This chain joins TRBV7-9 and TRBJ2-1; 11 nucleotides agree with TRBD2. The CDR3 extends over 12 amino acids. Germline CDR1 SEHNR, CDR2 FQNEAQ (reference sequence). V dropped 11 bases and J dropped 9; count of bases not matched to a gene: 6. The CDR3 DNA follows: TGTGCCTCCAAGGGACTAGCGGCTGAGCAGTTCTTC. Protein sequence: CASKGLAAEQFF.

The gene calls are TRBV7-8 and TRBJ2-5, with D possibly being TRBD1 (5 bases). The length of the CDR3 is 14 residues. CDR1 and CDR2 from the germline V gene are SGHVS and FQNEAQ. The V gene lost 5 bases and the J gene lost 1 base, with 11 bases spanning the gap. The CDR3 is CASSIQAIQETQYF. Here the CDR3 DNA reads TGTGCCAGCAGCATACAGGCGATCCAAGAGACCCAGTACTTC. The variable domain in full, with the rest retrieved from reference TRBV7-8 and TRBJ2-5, is GAGVSQSPRYKVAKRGQDVALRCDPISGHVSLFWYQQALGQGPEFLTYFQNEAQLDKSGLPSDRFFAERPEGSVSTLKIQRTQQEDSAVYLCASSIQAIQETQYFGPGTRLLVL.

In its sample, this clonotype was seen many times. The J gene is TRBJ1-4, the V gene TRBV12-3 or TRBV12-4; TRBD1 agrees at 8 bases. The CDR3 covers 14 residues. The trim removed 6 bases at V and 10 bases at J, leaving 10 bases unmatched. DNA for the CDR3: TGTGCCAGCAGCCAATCAGGGGGCGCGGGAAAACTGTTTTTT. Its translation: CASSQSGGAGKLFF.

This clonotype was seen many times. CDR3 DNA: TGTGCCAGCATCTCAGGCTCGAGAGGGGCCAGCACAGATACGCAGTATTTT. This codes for CASISGSRGASTDTQYF. The gene calls are TRBV12-3 or TRBV12-4 and TRBJ2-3; perhaps D is TRBD1 or TRBD2 (5 bases each). CDR3 length: 17 amino acids. V shed 7 bases and J shed 0 bases, with 20 bases lying between them.

As concerns this clonotype: No DNA is shown, since the ends of the CDR3 on it are uncertain; the CDR3 is the one TCRdb lists. The chain combines TRBV29-1 with TRBJ1-2; the table's D call of TRBD1 was not tested on the DNA. CDR1 and CDR2 from the germline V gene are SQVTM and ANQGSEA. Both ends counted, the CDR3 spans 16 residues. The CDR3 is CSALNPGSQYFGGYTF.